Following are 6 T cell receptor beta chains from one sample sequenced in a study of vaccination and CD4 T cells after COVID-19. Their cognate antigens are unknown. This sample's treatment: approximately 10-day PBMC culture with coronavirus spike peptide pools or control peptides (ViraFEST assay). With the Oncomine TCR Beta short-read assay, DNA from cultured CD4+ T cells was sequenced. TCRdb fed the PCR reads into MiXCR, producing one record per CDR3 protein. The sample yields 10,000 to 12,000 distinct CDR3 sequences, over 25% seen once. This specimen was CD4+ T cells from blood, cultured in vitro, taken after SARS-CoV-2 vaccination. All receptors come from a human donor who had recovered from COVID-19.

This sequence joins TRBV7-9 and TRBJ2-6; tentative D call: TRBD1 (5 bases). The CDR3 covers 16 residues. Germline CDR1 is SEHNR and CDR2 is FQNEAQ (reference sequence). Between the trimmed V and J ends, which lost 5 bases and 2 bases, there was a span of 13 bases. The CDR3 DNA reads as TGTGCCAGCAGCCCTTTTAGGGGCGCTGGGGCCAACGTCCTGACTTTC. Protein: CASSPFRGAGANVLTF.

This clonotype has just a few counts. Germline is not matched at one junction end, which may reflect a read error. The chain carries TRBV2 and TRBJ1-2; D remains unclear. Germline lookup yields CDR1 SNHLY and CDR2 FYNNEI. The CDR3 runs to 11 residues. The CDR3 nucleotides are TGTGCCAGCAGCCAAACCCTTATCGAGGAATTC. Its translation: CASSQTLIEEF.

CDR3 sequence: CSASNVGGSADTQYF. CDR3 DNA: TGCAGTGCTTCCAACGTCGGAGGGAGTGCAGATACGCAGTATTTT. The genes are TRBV20-1 and TRBJ2-3; a possible D gene is TRBD2 (6 bases). The V and J ends lost 5 bases and 4 bases respectively, with 19 bases between them. The V gene's germline CDR1 is DFQATT and CDR2 SNEGSKA (reference sequence). The CDR3 covers 15 residues.

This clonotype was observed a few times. The CDR3 bases are TGTGCCAGCAGCCCCCCTGGCAAGGACGAGCAGTACTTC. It translates to CASSPPGKDEQYF. The chain carries TRBV7-2 and TRBJ2-7; D remains unclear. CDR3 length equals 13 residues. Trimming removed 5 bases from V and 5 bases from J, with 13 bases in between. Germline V CDR1 and CDR2: SGHTA, FQGNSA.

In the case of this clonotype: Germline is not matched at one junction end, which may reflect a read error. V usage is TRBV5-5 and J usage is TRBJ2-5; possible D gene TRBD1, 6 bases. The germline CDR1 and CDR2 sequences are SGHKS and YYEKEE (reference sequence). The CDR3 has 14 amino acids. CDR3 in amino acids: CASSLAQGQGTQYF. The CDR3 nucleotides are TGTGCCAGCAGCTTGGCACAGGGACAAGGGACCCAGTACTTC.

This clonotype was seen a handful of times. The CDR3 coding sequence is TGTGCCAGCAGCTTAGGGATAGCGGGACCGGGAGAGACCCAGTACTTC. Translating gives CASSLGIAGPGETQYF. The chain recombines TRBV7-2 with TRBJ2-5; 8 positions agree with TRBD2. Trimming removed 1 base from V and 4 bases from J; junction bases left unmatched: 8. Germline assignment: CDR1 SGHTA and CDR2 FQGNSA. The CDR3 totals 16 residues.